These T cell receptor beta chains were read from a single sample in a study of blood T cell repertoires in COVID-19. This table comes from immunoSEQ multiplex PCR, and its TCRdb copy is limited to in-frame clones, with some not included. This table holds roughly 270,000 clones, 88% found once. Sequencing used peripheral blood. The receptors stem from a man in his late teens or twenties with active or convalescent COVID-19. Each CDR3 is given with its conserved first and last residue. The D gene is left open where the match is weak. Rows give clone size only sometimes, using once, few, many, or a class for an expanded clone.

TRBJ2-3 | TRBV7-6 | TRBD2 | NA | CASTIGGGDTDTQYF | TGTGCCAGCACTATAGGCGGGGGGGACACAGATACGCAGTATTTT
TRBJ2-7 | TRBV7-9 | TRBD2 | once | CASSLPTSPEQYF | TGTGCCAGCAGCTTACCGACTAGCCCAGAGCAGTACTTC
TRBJ2-1 | TRBV2 | TRBD2 | once | CASSGLADYEQFF | TGTGCCAGCAGTGGACTAGCAGATTATGAGCAGTTCTTC
TRBJ2-2 | TRBV11-2 | NA | NA | CASSFTQGTGELFF | TGTGCCAGCAGCTTCACACAGGGTACCGGGGAGCTGTTTTTT
TRBJ1-2 | TRBV27 | NA | NA | CASSFLWQRDSIYGYTF | TGTGCCAGCAGTTTTCTGTGGCAGAGGGATTCAATCTATGGCTACACCTTC
TRBJ2-3 | TRBV5-6 | NA | NA | CASSFSGVPDTQYF | TGTGCCAGCAGCTTTTCCGGGGTTCCAGATACGCAGTATTTT
TRBJ2-5 | TRBV5-8 | TRBD1 | NA | CASSLRQGQETQYF | TGTGCCAGCAGCCTGAGACAGGGCCAAGAGACCCAGTACTTC
TRBJ2-2 | TRBV9 | NA | NA | CASSVPRQGGEQTGELFF | TGTGCCAGCAGCGTTCCCCGGCAGGGGGGTGAACAGACCGGGGAGCTGTTTTTT
TRBJ2-1 | TRBV7-3 | TRBD2 | NA | CASSAGGLADNEQFF | TGTGCCAGCAGCGCCGGGGGACTAGCGGACAATGAGCAGTTCTTC
TRBJ1-6 | TRBV4-1 | NA | NA | CASSQDAQDYSPLHF | TGCGCCAGCAGCCAAGATGCGCAGGATTATTCACCCCTCCACTTT
TRBJ1-1 | TRBV2 | TRBD1 | NA | CAMDRGQVAFF | TGTGCCATGGACAGGGGGCAAGTAGCTTTCTTT
TRBJ2-1 | TRBV4-3 | NA | NA | CASSPSPGSNEQFF | TGCGCCAGCAGCCCCTCACCAGGGTCCAATGAGCAGTTCTTC
TRBJ1-2 | TRBV27 | NA | NA | CASSFIGREEDYGYTF | TGTGCCAGCAGTTTCATAGGAAGGGAGGAGGACTATGGCTACACCTTC
TRBJ2-3 | TRBV7-2 | NA | NA | CASSLVGQGSTDTQYF | TGTGCCAGCAGCTTAGTAGGTCAGGGAAGCACAGATACGCAGTATTTT
TRBJ1-2 | TRBV5-1 | TRBD1 | NA | CASMVWTGTNYGYTF | TGCGCCAGCATGGTCTGGACAGGGACTAACTATGGCTACACCTTC
TRBJ2-1 | TRBV27 | TRBD1 | NA | CASSEGTGDYNEQFF | TGTGCCAGCAGTGAAGGGACAGGAGACTACAATGAGCAGTTCTTC
TRBJ1-5 | TRBV6-2/TRBV6-3 | TRBD1 | NA | CASSYSGTGRDSNQPQHF | TGTGCCAGCAGTTACTCCGGGACAGGGCGGGATAGCAATCAGCCCCAGCATTTT
TRBJ2-6 | TRBV14 | NA | NA | CASSQVRGTLPGANVLTF | TGTGCCAGCAGCCAAGTCAGGGGTACACTCCCTGGGGCCAACGTCCTGACTTTC
TRBJ2-7 | TRBV5-1 | TRBD2 | NA | CASSWPGTSSHEQYF | TGCGCCAGCAGCTGGCCCGGGACTAGCTCCCACGAGCAGTACTTC
TRBJ2-7 | TRBV6-6 | NA | NA | CASRSPYEQYF | TGTGCCAGCAGGTCCCCATACGAGCAGTACTTC
TRBJ2-1 | TRBV24-1 | TRBD1 | NA | CATSVGTGHNEQFF | TGTGCCACCAGTGTAGGGACAGGACACAATGAGCAGTTCTTC
TRBJ1-5 | TRBV19 | TRBD1 | NA | CASSTHRDRVIKPQHF | TGTGCCAGTAGTACCCACCGGGACAGGGTCATTAAGCCCCAGCATTTT